Here is one TCR beta chain with its context. Its antigen is not known. The data belong to a study of memory CD4+ T cells and cytomegalovirus serostatus. Study at large: This sample comes from healthy Belgian adults, roughly 9 CMV seropositive, 24 seronegative. Regarding the study as a whole: Suggested: most of the CMV-linked TCR signature lies in CD4+ memory cells. CD4+ memory repertoires contained about 40% of the 164 reported CMV TCRbeta sequences.

The data were produced by immunoSEQ multiplex PCR, yet TCRdb's version contains in-frame clones alone and is incomplete. The sample holds about 60,000 clones, approximately 86% seen once. Single viable CD3+CD4+CD8-CD45RO+ cells were sorted as the memory CD4+ T cells. Serum IgG to CMV pp150, pp28, p38 and p52 defined serostatus. Source material: memory CD4+ T cells from blood. The clonotype was recovered from an adult in good health and CMV-seronegative. Some clones in this sample may be carry-over from other donors' samples.

CDR3 sequence: CAWGPGWNTEAFF. DNA for the CDR3: TGTGCCTGGGGTCCCGGGTGGAACACTGAAGCTTTCTTT. The rearrangement joins TRBV30 to TRBJ1-1, with D unresolved. The V and J ends lost 5 bases and 1 base respectively, with 11 bases between them. The CDR3 spans 13 residues. CDR1 GTSNPN and CDR2 SVGIG come from the germline V gene (reference sequence).